This is a list of T cell receptor beta chains from one sample in a study of blood T cell repertoires in COVID-19. TCRdb keeps only in-frame clones here, not all; method: immunoSEQ multiplex PCR. The sample holds over 200,000 clones; around nine tenths are singletons and the top ten take roughly 9.8%. The sample consisted of peripheral blood. The receptor set was obtained from a man in his forties or fifties who had recovered from COVID-19. CDR3s include the opening cysteine and the closing phenylalanine or tryptophan. The D gene is left open where the match is weak. Where a row states a size, it is once, few, many or the class of an expanded clone; other rows omit it.

TRBV7-9	16	TRBJ1-1	TRBD1	-	CASTYLGQGENTEAFF	TGTGCCAGCACCTACCTGGGACAGGGGGAGAACACTGAAGCTTTCTTT
TRBV29-1	15	TRBJ2-1	TRBD2	-	CSVEGRGGRYNEQFF	TGCAGCGTTGAAGGGCGGGGGGGCCGCTACAATGAGCAGTTCTTC
TRBV7-9	17	TRBJ2-1	-	-	CASSPPGRETGGNEQFF	TGTGCCAGCAGCCCTCCAGGTAGGGAGACAGGCGGCAATGAGCAGTTCTTC
TRBV5-5	14	TRBJ2-1	TRBD2	-	CATLLVAGEPEQFF	TGTGCCACCCTACTGGTGGCGGGAGAACCCGAGCAGTTCTTC
TRBV11-2	18	TRBJ1-4	TRBD1	once	CASSLGQRTGGLYEKLFF	TGTGCCAGCAGCTTAGGGCAGAGGACAGGGGGACTCTATGAAAAACTGTTTTTT
TRBV27	15	TRBJ1-6	TRBD1	-	CASSTPGQGGSPLHF	TGTGCCAGCAGTACACCGGGACAGGGGGGTTCACCCCTCCACTTT
TRBV11-2	17	TRBJ2-1	TRBD2	-	CASSLTRAGGTYNEQFF	TGTGCCAGCAGCCTGACTAGGGCGGGAGGAACCTACAATGAGCAGTTCTTC
TRBV30	13	TRBJ1-2	-	-	CAWYRVHAHGYTF	TGTGCCTGGTACAGGGTTCATGCCCATGGCTACACCTTC
TRBV28	15	TRBJ1-5	TRBD1	-	CASTIGQGGNQPQHF	TGTGCCAGCACCATCGGACAGGGAGGCAATCAGCCCCAGCATTTT
TRBV11-2	19	TRBJ2-1	TRBD2	-	CASSLELGTSGSSYNEQFF	TGTGCCAGCAGCTTAGAACTTGGGACTAGCGGTAGCTCCTACAATGAGCAGTTCTTC